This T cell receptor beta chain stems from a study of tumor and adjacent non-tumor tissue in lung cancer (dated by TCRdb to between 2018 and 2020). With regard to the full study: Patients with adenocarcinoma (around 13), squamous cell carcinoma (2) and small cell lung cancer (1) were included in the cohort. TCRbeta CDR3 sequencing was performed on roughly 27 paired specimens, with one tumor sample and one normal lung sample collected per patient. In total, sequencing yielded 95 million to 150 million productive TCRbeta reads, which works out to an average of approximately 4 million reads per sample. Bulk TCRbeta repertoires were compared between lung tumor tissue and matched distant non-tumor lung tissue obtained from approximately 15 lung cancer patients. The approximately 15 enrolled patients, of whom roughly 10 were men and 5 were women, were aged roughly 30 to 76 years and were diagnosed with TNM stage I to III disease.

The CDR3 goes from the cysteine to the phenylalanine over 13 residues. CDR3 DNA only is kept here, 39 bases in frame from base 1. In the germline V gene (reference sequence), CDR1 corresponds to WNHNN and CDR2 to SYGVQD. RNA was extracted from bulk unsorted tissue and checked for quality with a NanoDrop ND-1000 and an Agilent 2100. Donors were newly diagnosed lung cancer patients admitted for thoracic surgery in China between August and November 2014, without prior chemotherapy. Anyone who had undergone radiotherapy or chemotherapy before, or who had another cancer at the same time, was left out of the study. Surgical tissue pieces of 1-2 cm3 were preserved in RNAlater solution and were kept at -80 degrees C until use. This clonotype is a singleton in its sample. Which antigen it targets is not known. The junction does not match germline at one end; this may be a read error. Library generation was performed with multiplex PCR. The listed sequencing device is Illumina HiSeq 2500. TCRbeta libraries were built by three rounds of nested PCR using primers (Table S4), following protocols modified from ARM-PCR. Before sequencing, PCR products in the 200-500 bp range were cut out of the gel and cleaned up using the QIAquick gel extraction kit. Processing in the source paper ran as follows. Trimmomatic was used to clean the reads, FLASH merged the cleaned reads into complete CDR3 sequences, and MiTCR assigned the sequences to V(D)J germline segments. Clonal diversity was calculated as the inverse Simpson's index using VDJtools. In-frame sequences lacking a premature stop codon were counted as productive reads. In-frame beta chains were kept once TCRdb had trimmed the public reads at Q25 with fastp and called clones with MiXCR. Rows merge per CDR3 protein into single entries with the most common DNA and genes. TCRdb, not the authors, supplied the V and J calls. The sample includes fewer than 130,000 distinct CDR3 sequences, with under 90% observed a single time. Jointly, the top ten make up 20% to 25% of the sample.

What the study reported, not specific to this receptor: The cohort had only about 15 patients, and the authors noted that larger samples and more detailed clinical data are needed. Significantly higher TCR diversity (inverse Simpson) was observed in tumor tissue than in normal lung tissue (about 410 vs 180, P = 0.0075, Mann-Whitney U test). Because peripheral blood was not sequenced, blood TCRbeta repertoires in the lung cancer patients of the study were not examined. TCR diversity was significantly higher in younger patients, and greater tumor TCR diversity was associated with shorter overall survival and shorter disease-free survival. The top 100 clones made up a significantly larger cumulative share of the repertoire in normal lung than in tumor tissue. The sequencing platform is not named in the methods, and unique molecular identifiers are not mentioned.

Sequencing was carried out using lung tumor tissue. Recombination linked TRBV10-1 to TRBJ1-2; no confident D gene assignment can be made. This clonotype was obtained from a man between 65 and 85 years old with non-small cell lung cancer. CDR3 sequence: CASSGNGYYGYTF. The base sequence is TGCGCCAGCAGTGGTAACGGATACTATGGCTACACGTTC.